This T cell receptor beta chain came from a study of Ad26.COV2.S vaccination and SARS-CoV-2 variants. Study at large: Donor allocation was to the COV1001 Ad26.COV2.S trial arm.

As to this clone: As yet, its antigen is unknown.

Findings of the study overall: An underestimation of total T cell responses may have resulted from the TCR breadth and depth analyses. Breadth, reportedly substantial, characterized the spike-specific CD8+ and CD4+ T cell responses after vaccination.

Indicated treatment: approximately 18 received Ad26.COV2.S at low or high dose, single or two shots; roughly five received placebo; per-sample allocation not given. Following the first vaccine or placebo injection, samples were taken on day 63. Measured with immunoSEQ multiplex PCR; TCRdb has only the in-frame clones, and not every one. The sample yields 450,000 to 550,000 clones, roughly nine tenths seen once. This CDR3 is 11 amino acids long. V shed 8 bases and J shed 6 bases, with 9 bases lying between them. Germline V gene data show CDR1 as KGHDR and CDR2 as SFDVKD. The genes are TRBV24-1 and TRBJ1-1; D not certain. This clonotype was obtained from a person aged 18-60 years who received the Ad26.COV2.S COVID-19 vaccine or a placebo. The input for sequencing was peripheral blood, taken in a trial of Ad26.COV2.S vaccine versus placebo. The CDR3: CATIFRAEAFF. CDR3 coding DNA: TGTGCCACCATTTTTAGGGCTGAAGCTTTCTTT.